The present entry profiles one TCR beta chain with its context. One end of the junction does not line up with germline, which may come from a read error. Original data processing: Of approximately 150,000 unique clonotypes, less than 2% were previously reported viral-epitope-specific in VDJdb. Only in-frame clones appear in the TCRdb table, and some are missing; sequencing was by immunoSEQ multiplex PCR. V, J and clone size were drawn from that table, and D and trimming were deduced from the DNA. Found here are some 10,000 clones, about 83% of them singletons; the top ten hold 3% to 4%. This entry is derived from a study of hypomethylating agent response in myelodysplastic syndrome. Study-level information: Patients with myelodysplastic syndrome were 9 male and 2 female.

This sequence was found in a human donor with myelodysplastic syndrome. This material consisted of bone marrow, taken before or after starting hypomethylating agent treatment for myelodysplastic syndrome (not recorded which).

CDR3 nucleotide sequence: TGCGCCACCAGCGAAGCAGCTTCACAAGAGACCCAGTACTTC. Translating gives CATSEAASQETQYF. This sequence joins TRBV5-1 and TRBJ2-5; D uncertain. This CDR3 spans 14 amino acids. CDR1 and CDR2 from the germline V gene are SGHRS and YFSETQ.